This T cell receptor beta chain was observed in a study of beta chain features in type 1 diabetes. Study results and limitations: For type 1 diabetes patients, VDJ junctions showed fewer insertions and more deletions. Shorter TCRB CDR3s, moderately but significantly so, were found in Type 1 diabetes patients in all four CD4+ subsets. Compared to healthy donors, patients appeared to have naive, central memory and Treg TCRB repertoires that were more alike.

The isolated RNA, all of it, was reverse transcribed, so expressed TCRB transcripts were what got sequenced. Clones were read by immunoSEQ multiplex PCR, and TCRdb kept only the in-frame ones, dropping some. The sample consists of 130,000 to 150,000 clones, 10% to 15% of them appearing once. V was trimmed by 1 base and J by 4 bases, leaving 8 bases between them. This CDR3 is 13 amino acids long. From germline, CDR1 is SGHNT and CDR2 YENEEA. Points on this clone: No antigen is known for it.

Material for sequencing was central memory CD4+ T cells from blood. The chain uses TRBV11-3 and TRBJ2-7; unclear D gene. The TCR comes from a man between 18 and 29 years old with type 1 diabetes. DNA of the CDR3: TGTGCCAGCAGCTTAGGAGTTAGTTACGAGCAGTACTTC. Protein sequence: CASSLGVSYEQYF.